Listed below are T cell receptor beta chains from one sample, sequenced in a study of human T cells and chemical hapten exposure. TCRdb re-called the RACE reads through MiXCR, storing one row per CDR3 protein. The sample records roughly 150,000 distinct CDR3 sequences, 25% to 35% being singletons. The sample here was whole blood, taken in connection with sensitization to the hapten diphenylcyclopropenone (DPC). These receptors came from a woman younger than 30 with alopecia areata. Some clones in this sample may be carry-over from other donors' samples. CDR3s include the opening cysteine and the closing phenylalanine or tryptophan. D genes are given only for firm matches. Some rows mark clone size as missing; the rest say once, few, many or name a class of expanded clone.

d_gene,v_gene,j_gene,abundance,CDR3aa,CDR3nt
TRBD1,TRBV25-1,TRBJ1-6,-,CASSGQGAGNSPLHF,TGTGCCAGCAGTGGACAGGGGGCGGGGAATTCACCCCTCCACTTT
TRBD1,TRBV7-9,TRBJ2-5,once,CATGTGVQTQYF,TGTGCCACCGGGACAGGAGTACAGACCCAGTACTTC
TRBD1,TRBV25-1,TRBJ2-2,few,CASSGQEAGELFF,TGTGCCAGCTCGGGACAGGAGGCCGGGGAGCTGTTTTTT
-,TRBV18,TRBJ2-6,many,CASSPPAVSGANVLTF,TGTGCCAGCTCACCCCCGGCAGTCTCTGGGGCCAACGTCCTGACTTTC
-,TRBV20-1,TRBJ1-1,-,CSARDPVMNTEAFF,TGCAGTGCTAGAGATCCAGTTATGAACACTGAAGCTTTCTTT
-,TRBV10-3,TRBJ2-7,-,CAISDPGGGIAYEQYF,TGTGCCATCAGTGACCCCGGGGGAGGCATCGCCTACGAGCAGTACTTC
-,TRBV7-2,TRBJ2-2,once,CASSLWQGATGELFF,TGTGCCAGCAGCTTATGGCAGGGAGCCACCGGGGAGCTGTTTTTT
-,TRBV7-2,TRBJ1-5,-,CASSEDSTYQPQHF,TGTGCCAGCAGCGAGGACAGCACCTATCAGCCCCAGCATTTT
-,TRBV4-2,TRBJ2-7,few,CASSQDGGAGEQYF,TGTGCCAGCAGCCAAGATGGAGGGGCGGGAGAGCAGTACTTC
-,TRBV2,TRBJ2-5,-,CARRSRQGRSETQYF,TGTGCCCGGAGGTCTAGGCAGGGAAGGTCGGAGACCCAGTACTTC
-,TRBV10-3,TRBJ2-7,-,CAISVGGTSYEQYF,TGTGCCATCAGTGTAGGGGGAACTTCCTACGAGCAGTACTTC
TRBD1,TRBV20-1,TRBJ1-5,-,CSATGQEVNQPQHF,TGCAGTGCTACGGGACAGGAGGTTAATCAGCCCCAGCATTTT
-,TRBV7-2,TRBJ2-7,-,CASRWISSYEQYF,TGTGCCAGCCGCTGGATCAGCTCCTACGAGCAGTACTTC
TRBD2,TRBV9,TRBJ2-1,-,CASSLRLADEQFF,TGTGCCAGCAGCCTGCGACTAGCGGATGAGCAGTTCTTC
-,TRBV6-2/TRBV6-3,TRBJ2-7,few,CASRDSGISMGRYEQYF,TGTGCCAGCAGGGACTCCGGAATCTCGATGGGTCGATACGAGCAGTACTTC
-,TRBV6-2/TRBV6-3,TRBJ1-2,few,CASSSTLWRADGYTF,TGTGCCAGCAGTTCTACGTTGTGGAGGGCTGATGGCTACACCTTC
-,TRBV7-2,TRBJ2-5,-,CVSSLMAGLQETQYF,TGTGTCAGCAGCTTAATGGCGGGATTGCAAGAGACCCAGTACTTC
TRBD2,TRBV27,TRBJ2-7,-,CASSLLAGASYEQYF,TGTGCCAGCAGCTTACTAGCGGGGGCCTCCTACGAGCAGTACTTC
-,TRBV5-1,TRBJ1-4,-,CASSLRPSTTNEKLFF,TGCGCCAGCAGCTTGAGGCCAAGCACAACTAATGAAAAACTGTTTTTT
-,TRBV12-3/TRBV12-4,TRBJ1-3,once,CASGRSGNTIYF,TGTGCCAGCGGGAGGTCAGGAAACACCATATATTTT
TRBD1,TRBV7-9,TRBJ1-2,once,CASSLKGAYGYTF,TGTGCCAGCAGCTTAAAGGGGGCCTATGGCTACACCTTC
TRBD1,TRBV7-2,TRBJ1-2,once,CASSERTGLDAGYTF,TGTGCCAGCAGCGAACGGACAGGGCTGGATGCTGGCTACACCTTC
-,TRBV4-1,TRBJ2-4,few,CASSRREGLGQYF,TGCGCCAGCAGCCGTAGGGAAGGTCTCGGTCAGTACTTC
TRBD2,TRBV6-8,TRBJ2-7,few,CASSYSCCQREGSEQYF,TGTGCCAGCAGTTACTCGTGCTGTCAGCGGGAGGGTTCCGAGCAGTACTTC
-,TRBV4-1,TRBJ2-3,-,CASSQVAEGGTQYF,TGCGCCAGCAGCCAAGTAGCGGAGGGCGGGACGCAGTATTTT
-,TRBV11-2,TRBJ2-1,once,CASRTRTNSREQFF,TGTGCCAGCAGGACCCGGACTAACTCACGAGAGCAGTTCTTC
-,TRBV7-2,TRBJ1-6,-,CASSLDPLASPLHF,TGTGCCAGCAGCCTTGACCCTCTAGCGTCACCCCTCCACTTT
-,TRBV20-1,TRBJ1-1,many,CSASPDSSNTEAFF,TGCAGTGCTAGCCCGGACAGCTCGAACACTGAAGCTTTCTTT
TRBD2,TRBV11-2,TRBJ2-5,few,CASSYPASGDQETQYF,TGTGCCAGCAGCTATCCGGCTAGCGGTGACCAAGAGACCCAGTACTTC
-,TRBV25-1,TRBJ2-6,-,CASSEIGAGANVLTF,TGTGCCAGCAGTGAAATCGGGGCTGGGGCCAACGTCCTGACTTTC
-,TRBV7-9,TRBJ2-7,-,CASSLGGGLGPVYEQYF,TGTGCCAGCAGCTTAGGGGGGGGCCTTGGGCCCGTCTACGAGCAGTACTTC
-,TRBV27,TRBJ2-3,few,CASNQPGLGTDTQYF,TGTGCCAGCAATCAACCGGGACTGGGCACAGATACGCAGTATTTT
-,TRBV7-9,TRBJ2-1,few,CASSLVAGNYNEQFF,TGTGCCAGCAGCTTAGTGGCGGGAAACTACAATGAGCAGTTCTTC
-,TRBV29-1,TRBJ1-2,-,CSVGDGLNYGYTF,TGCAGCGTGGGGGACGGACTTAACTATGGCTACACCTTC
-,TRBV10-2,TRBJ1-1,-,CASSEEGIRKEAFF,TGCGCCAGCAGTGAGGAAGGTATCCGGAAAGAAGCTTTCTTT
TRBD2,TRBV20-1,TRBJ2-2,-,CSARAAGTSFTGELFF,TGCAGTGCTAGAGCCGCCGGGACTAGCTTCACCGGGGAGCTGTTTTTT
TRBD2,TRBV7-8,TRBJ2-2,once,CASSLDLGSGIYGELFF,TGTGCCAGCAGCTTAGATCTCGGTAGCGGGATTTACGGGGAGCTGTTTTTT
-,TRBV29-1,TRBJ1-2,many,CSVEGRGPLGYTF,TGCAGCGTGGAGGGTCGGGGTCCCCTTGGCTACACCTTC
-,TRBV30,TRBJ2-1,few,CAWSSGTPGYNEQFF,TGTGCCTGGAGTTCCGGGACTCCCGGATACAATGAGCAGTTCTTC
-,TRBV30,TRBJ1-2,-,CAWSVKGSSLFANYGYTF,TGTGCCTGGAGTGTAAAGGGTTCGAGTCTCTTTGCGAACTATGGCTACACCTTC
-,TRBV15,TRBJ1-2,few,CATSRDSPGLHGYTF,TGTGCCACCAGCAGAGATTCCCCAGGGCTGCATGGCTACACCTTC